This T cell receptor (beta chain) was identified in a study of spatial heterogeneity in lung cancer. V dropped 4 bases and J dropped 0 bases, with 6 bases sitting between them. The V gene's germline CDR1 is KGHDR and CDR2 SFDVKD. The CDR3 extends over 14 amino acids. Described time point: sample taken at primary tumor resection. Patients with untreated early-stage non-small cell lung cancer, numbering 72, were the donors. TCRdb ran MiXCR on the 5' RACE reads and lists one entry per CDR3 protein. The table has about 9,800 distinct CDR3 sequences, 6% to 7% seen once. This clonotype appeared many times. Its antigen is unidentified. Findings and limits, study-wide: Expanded intratumoral alpha and beta TCR counts tracked tumor mutation counts.

The chain uses TRBV24-1 and TRBJ1-5, with no clear D. The specimen was lung tumor tissue, collected at surgery. This receptor was obtained from a male donor with early-stage non-small cell lung cancer. CDR3 DNA: TGTGCCACCAGTGAAGGATCTAGCAATCAGCCCCAGCATTTT. Its translation: CATSEGSSNQPQHF.